Listed here are 29 T cell receptor beta chains from one sample, sequenced in a study of technical replicates of blood from a handful of donors. Sequencing was performed with immunoSEQ multiplex PCR; in TCRdb, only in-frame clones are kept and a portion is missing. The sample yields 7,500 to 9,500 clones, 90% seen once. Material: PBMCs. The receptors derive from a human donor in good health.

The V call is TRBV4-2, the J call TRBJ1-2; possible D gene TRBD1, 5 bases. Germline lookup yields CDR1 LGHNA and CDR2 YNFKEQ. This CDR3 spans 15 amino acids. V lost 4 bases, J lost 3 bases, and 15 bases lay in between. DNA of the CDR3: TGTGCCAGCAGCCCAAATGGGGGAGGGGACTATGGCTACACCTTC. Protein product: CASSPNGGGDYGYTF.

CDR3 amino acids: CASNDRGTYEQYF. CDR3 sequence (DNA): TGCGCCAGCAACGACAGGGGGACCTACGAGCAGTACTTC. The chain joins TRBV10-2 to TRBJ2-7, with 9 bases fitting TRBD1. Germline V lookup: CDR1 WSHSY, CDR2 SAAADI. The ends lost 7 bases at V and 2 bases at J; junction bases unmatched: 3. The CDR3 runs 13 residues.

This chain joins TRBV27 and TRBJ1-1, with 10 bases identical to TRBD1. The J segment lost 4 bases and the V segment lost 2 bases, leaving 19 bases of the junction unmatched. Germline CDR1 and CDR2: MNHEY and SMNVEV (reference sequence). The CDR3 runs to 20 residues. The CDR3 loop is CASSLNGRDRGTGAFTEAFF. Written as DNA, the CDR3 is TGTGCCAGCAGTTTAAACGGCCGGGACAGGGGTACGGGGGCGTTCACTGAAGCTTTCTTT.

The V gene is TRBV9, the J gene TRBJ2-7; 8 bases match TRBD2. This CDR3 contains 16 residues. The germline gives CDR1 SGDLS, CDR2 YYNGEE. V lost 3 bases, J lost 9 bases, and 17 bases stayed unmatched. CDR3 protein: CASSAHSGAGVRWQYF. The CDR3 DNA is TGTGCCAGCAGCGCTCATTCGGGAGCGGGAGTAAGGTGGCAGTACTTC.

This clone was counted once. The chain carries TRBV5-6 and TRBJ2-3, with D maybe TRBD2 (5 bases). V lost 0 bases and J 4 bases, leaving 12 bases between the germline ends. Germline lookup yields CDR1 SGHDT and CDR2 YYEEEE. This CDR3 spans 15 amino acids. The DNA of the CDR3 is TGTGCCAGCAGCTTGGGTACGGGATATCCAGATACGCAGTATTTT. This codes for CASSLGTGYPDTQYF.

V usage is TRBV30 and J usage is TRBJ2-7; perhaps TRBD1 as D (6 bases). The CDR3 spans 13 residues. Deletions cut 2 bases from V and 4 bases from J, with 12 bases between. The V gene's germline CDR1 is GTSNPN and CDR2 SVGIG (reference sequence). The CDR3 sequence: CAWSRRTEYEQYF. DNA for the CDR3: TGTGCCTGGAGTAGAAGGACAGAATACGAGCAGTACTTC. Based on the CDR3 plus reference TRBV30 and TRBJ2-7, the full variable domain is SQTIHQWPATLVQPVGSPLSLECTVEGTSNPNLYWYRQAAGRGLQLLFYSVGIGQISSEVPQNLSASRPQDRQFILSSKKLLLSDSGFYLCAWSRRTEYEQYFGPGTRLTVT.

The chain links TRBV11-2 to TRBJ2-1, with 10 bases identical to TRBD2. Germline CDR1 reads SGHAT; CDR2 reads FQNNGV. The CDR3 is made up of 13 amino acids. With 6 bases clipped from V and 15 bases from J, the junction kept 11 bases outside the gene matches. CDR3 bases: TGTGCCAGCAGTATCGGGCTAGCGGGAGTCGGGTTCTTC. Its translation: CASSIGLAGVGFF.

The chain is built from TRBV29-1 and TRBJ2-7, with 8 nucleotides matching TRBD1. The CDR3 length is 14 residues. V shed 6 bases, J shed 5 bases, and the junction held 12 bases outside the gene matches. Germline V gene sequence: CDR1 SQVTM, CDR2 ANQGSEA. The CDR3 loop reads CSVAGTGLRNEQYF. The CDR3 nucleotides are TGCAGCGTGGCCGGGACAGGTCTGAGAAACGAGCAGTACTTC.

This clone is a singleton in its sample. The J gene is TRBJ2-1, the V gene TRBV5-1, with D possibly matching TRBD2 (7 bases). The V end lost 0 bases, the J end lost 0 bases, and 13 bases lay between the germline ends. CDR1 and CDR2 from the germline V gene are SGHRS and YFSETQ. The CDR3 is made up of 17 amino acids. The CDR3 coding sequence is TGCGCCAGCAGCTTGGCCGGGGGCGGGAGCTCCTACAATGAGCAGTTCTTC. This encodes CASSLAGGGSSYNEQFF.

V gene TRBV27 combines with J gene TRBJ1-2; D may be TRBD1 (6 bases). The CDR3 contains 14 residues. V was cut by 5 bases and J by 6 bases, with 16 bases left in between. Germline loops: CDR1 MNHEY, CDR2 SMNVEV (reference sequence). The CDR3 nucleotides are TGTGCCAGCAGTCCCCGCCCAGGGGACGATGGCTACACCTTC. The encoded protein is CASSPRPGDDGYTF.

The chain uses TRBV7-8 and TRBJ2-1; 7 bases fit TRBD2. Germline V lookup: CDR1 SGHVS, CDR2 FQNEAQ. The J segment lost 2 bases and the V segment lost 1 base, leaving 8 bases of the junction unmatched. This CDR3 is 17 amino acids long. The CDR3 is CASSLVRASGAYNEQFF. The CDR3 nucleotides read TGTGCCAGCAGCTTAGTTCGCGCTAGCGGAGCCTACAATGAGCAGTTCTTC.

The chain's CDR3 is CASRVEGGDGYTF. The CDR3 nucleotides read TGTGCCAGCAGGGTGGAAGGAGGAGATGGCTACACCTTC. V is TRBV9 and J is TRBJ1-2; D is ambiguous. CDR1 and CDR2 from the germline V gene are SGDLS and YYNGEE. This CDR3 contains 13 residues. Deletions cut 5 bases from V and 6 bases from J, with 14 bases between.

The chain uses TRBV7-2 and TRBJ2-7, with D perhaps matching TRBD2 (6 bases). V gave up 2 bases and J gave up 6 bases, with 14 bases separating them. Germline V gene data show CDR1 as SGHTA and CDR2 as FQGNSA. CDR3 size: 14 residues. CDR3 DNA: TGTGCCAGCAGCTTATTAGGGACTTCGGTCGAGCAGTACTTC. Amino acid sequence: CASSLLGTSVEQYF.

V and J are TRBV19 and TRBJ2-5, with 7 bases that match TRBD1. CDR1 LNHDA and CDR2 SQIVND come from the germline V gene (reference sequence). V gave up 2 bases and J gave up 4 bases; unmatched junction bases: 10. This CDR3 region has 16 residues. The CDR3, as DNA: TGTGCCAGTAGTATAAGAGGGGGCGAATTTGGAGAGACCCAGTACTTC. This translates into CASSIRGGEFGETQYF.

The chain employs TRBV5-6 and TRBJ1-5; 7 nucleotides agree with TRBD1. The V and J ends lost 0 bases and 7 bases, in that order; junction bases with no gene match: 7. This CDR3 region has 15 residues. From germline, CDR1 is SGHDT and CDR2 YYEEEE. As DNA, the CDR3 is TGTGCCAGCAGCTTGGAGGGGGACAGCACCCAGCCCCAGCATTTT. The encoded protein is CASSLEGDSTQPQHF.

V gene TRBV5-4 combines with J gene TRBJ2-7, with D possibly being TRBD2 (7 bases). The ends were cut back, 3 bases at V and 2 bases at J, with 12 bases in the middle. Per the germline V gene, CDR1 is SGHNT and CDR2 is YYREEE (reference sequence). CDR3 length: 14 residues. The DNA of the CDR3 is TGTGCCAGCAGCTCGGGGGGCAGGACCTACGAGCAGTACTTC. Translation gives CASSSGGRTYEQYF.

This sequence joins TRBV6-5 and TRBJ2-7; D might be TRBD2 (5 bases). The ends were cut back, 5 bases at V and 4 bases at J, with 18 bases in the middle. In germline, CDR1 is MNHEY, CDR2 SVGAGI. This CDR3 comprises 15 residues. CDR3 nucleotide sequence: TGTGCCAGCAGTACCTATGGCCCGGGATCGTACGAGCAGTACTTC. Protein sequence: CASSTYGPGSYEQYF.

The chain has TRBV4-2 and TRBJ2-5; 11 bases line up with TRBD2. Germline lookup yields CDR1 LGHNA and CDR2 YNFKEQ. This CDR3 comprises 16 residues. The V gene end was trimmed by 4 bases and the J gene end by 4 bases; junction bases not matched to a gene: 8. The CDR3 protein is CASSPGGLAGGETQYF. The CDR3 coding sequence is TGTGCCAGCAGCCCAGGCGGGCTAGCGGGAGGAGAGACCCAGTACTTC.

This rearrangement joins TRBV11-3 to TRBJ2-7; D might be TRBD2 (6 bases). Trimming took 1 base from V and 5 from J, leaving 9 bases between them. The CDR3 spans 13 residues. Germline CDR1 SGHNT, CDR2 YENEEA. In DNA form, the CDR3 reads TGTGCCAGCAGCTTAGTTACGGGGGACGAGCAGTACTTC. Translated: CASSLVTGDEQYF.

The chain is built from TRBV4-1 and TRBJ2-1; D is ambiguous. Germline V CDR1 and CDR2: MGHRA, YSYEKL. The CDR3 runs to 17 residues. The V end lost 0 bases, the J end lost 0 bases, and 12 bases lay between the germline ends. The CDR3 DNA sequence: TGCGCCAGCAGCCAAGAAGGTAGCAGCAGCTCCTACAATGAGCAGTTCTTC. Encoded protein: CASSQEGSSSSYNEQFF.

The genes are TRBV6-6 and TRBJ2-7; D is undetermined. Germline loops: CDR1 MNHNY, CDR2 SVGAGI (reference sequence). The germline V and J ends were trimmed by 0 bases and 6 bases, with 12 bases remaining between them. CDR3 length: 14 amino acids. Here the CDR3 DNA reads TGTGCCAGCAGTTACTCCCCGACTGAGCGCGAGCAGTACTTC. Translated, it gives CASSYSPTEREQYF.

V gene TRBV25-1 combines with J gene TRBJ1-2; D possibly corresponds to TRBD1 (5 bases). Germline V gene lookup returns CDR1 MGHDK and CDR2 SYGVNS. The CDR3 totals 16 residues. Between the trimmed V and J ends, which lost 3 bases and 8 bases, there was a span of 22 bases. The CDR3 sequence: CASSDGKGLKGEGYTF. The CDR3, as DNA: TGTGCCAGCAGTGATGGAAAGGGACTTAAAGGGGAAGGCTACACCTTC.

The genes are TRBV27 and TRBJ1-5; D gene uncertain. Germline V gene data show CDR1 as MNHEY and CDR2 as SMNVEV (reference sequence). The CDR3 spans 13 residues. V dropped 5 bases and J dropped 9 bases, with 14 bases sitting between them. CDR3 protein: CASSPEPPRPQHF. In nucleotides, the CDR3 is TGTGCCAGCAGTCCAGAACCTCCCCGGCCCCAGCATTTT.

The rearrangement uses TRBV7-9 and TRBJ1-5; D gene unclear. V was pared by 5 bases and J by 0 bases, with 14 bases between. Germline CDR1 reads SEHNR; CDR2 reads FQNEAQ (reference sequence). The CDR3 is 16 residues long. The DNA of the CDR3 is TGTGCCAGCAGCCCAGCCCAAGGAGATAGCAATCAGCCCCAGCATTTT. Its protein product is CASSPAQGDSNQPQHF.

The chain employs TRBV5-1 and TRBJ2-3, with TRBD2 matching 8 bases. V trimming: 0 bases; J trimming: 6 bases; junction bases outside the gene matches: 6. Germline lookup yields CDR1 SGHRS and CDR2 YFSETQ. CDR3 size: 15 residues. The CDR3 DNA is TGCGCCAGCAGCTTGGGAGCGGGAGCCCCTGATACGCAGTATTTT. Encoded protein: CASSLGAGAPDTQYF. The full variable domain, in which reference TRBV5-1 and TRBJ2-3 provide the parts outside the CDR3, is KAGVTQTPRYLIKTRGQQVTLSCSPISGHRSVSWYQQTPGQGLQFLFEYFSETQRNKGNFPGRFSGRQFSNSRSEMNVSTLELGDSALYLCASSLGAGAPDTQYFGPGTRLTVL.

The chain has TRBV2 and TRBJ2-7; 9 nucleotides line up with TRBD2. The CDR3 consists of 14 residues. The V gene end was trimmed by 8 bases and the J gene end by 3 bases; junction bases not matched to a gene: 8. The germline V gene has CDR1 SNHLY and CDR2 FYNNEI. DNA of the CDR3: TGTGCCAGCCGGAGGCTAGCGGGAAACTACGAGCAGTACTTC. As protein: CASRRLAGNYEQYF. The complete variable domain, with remaining parts taken from reference TRBV2 and TRBJ2-7, reads EPEVTQTPSHQVTQMGQEVILRCVPISNHLYFYWYRQILGQKVEFLVSFYNNEISEKSEIFDDQFSVERPDGSNFTLKIRSTKLEDSAMYFCASRRLAGNYEQYFGPGTRLTVT.

The chain employs TRBV29-1 and TRBJ2-3; 10 bases fit TRBD1. The CDR3 consists of 14 residues. From germline, CDR1 is SQVTM and CDR2 ANQGSEA. Trimming at V came to 7 bases and at J to 1 base, leaving 5 bases not matched to a gene. The CDR3 protein is CSAGTGDGTDTQYF. CDR3 in DNA: TGCAGCGCCGGGACAGGGGACGGCACAGATACGCAGTATTTT.

The chain links TRBV6-5 to TRBJ2-7; TRBD2 matches at 9 bases. Germline trimming cut 6 bases from V and 2 bases from J; bases unmatched to any gene: 5. The CDR3 covers 14 residues. CDR1 is MNHEY, CDR2 SVGAGI, per germline. The chain's CDR3 is CASSPIAGAYEQYF. DNA for the CDR3: TGTGCCAGCAGCCCGATAGCGGGAGCCTACGAGCAGTACTTC.

This sequence joins TRBV20-1 and TRBJ1-2; no reliable D call. The V end was cut by 1 base, the J end by 7 bases, with 7 bases between. Germline V gene data show CDR1 as DFQATT and CDR2 as SNEGSKA (reference sequence). CDR3 length: 11 amino acids. The CDR3 loop is CSARVRGGYTF. DNA for the CDR3: TGCAGTGCTAGAGTACGGGGTGGCTACACCTTC.